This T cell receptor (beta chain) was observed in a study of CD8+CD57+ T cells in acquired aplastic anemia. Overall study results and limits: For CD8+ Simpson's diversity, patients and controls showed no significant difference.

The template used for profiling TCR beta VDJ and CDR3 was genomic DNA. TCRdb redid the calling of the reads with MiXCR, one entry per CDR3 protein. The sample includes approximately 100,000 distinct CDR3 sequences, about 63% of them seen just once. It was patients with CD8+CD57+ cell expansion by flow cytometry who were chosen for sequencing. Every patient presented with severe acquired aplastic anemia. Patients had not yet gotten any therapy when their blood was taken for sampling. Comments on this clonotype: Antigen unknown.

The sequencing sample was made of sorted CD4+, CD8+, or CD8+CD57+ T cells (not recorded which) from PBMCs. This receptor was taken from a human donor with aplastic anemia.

For the CDR3, the DNA is TGTGCCAGCAGTGAAGGTGGTCTCGAGCAGTACTTC. Amino acid sequence: CASSEGGLEQYF. This chain links TRBV2 with TRBJ2-7; D is uncertain. V lost 1 base to trimming and J lost 6 bases, with 7 bases between them. This CDR3 spans 12 amino acids. CDR1 is SNHLY and CDR2 is FYNNEI in the germline V gene.